A single sample is the source of the 22 T cell receptor beta chains below, sequenced in a study of T cell repertoires in cytomegalovirus infection. MiXCR was run by TCRdb on the reads, yielding one entry per CDR3 protein. Found here are approximately 240,000 distinct CDR3 sequences, roughly an eighth of them singletons; the top ten hold under 2%. The sequencing sample was made of PBMCs. These TCRs come from a human donor in good health (CMV status not recorded). Some clones in this sample may be carry-over from other donors' samples.

The CDR3 coding sequence is TGTGCCAGCAGTAGGGGACAGGGGTCGACCGTGAACACTGAAGCTTTCTTT. Encoded protein: CASSRGQGSTVNTEAFF. J is TRBJ1-1 and V is TRBV28, with TRBD1 matching 10 bases. In germline, CDR1 is MDHEN, CDR2 SYDVKM. The CDR3 totals 17 residues. The V and J ends lost 5 bases and 0 bases, in that order; junction bases with no gene match: 9.

This clonotype was seen repeatedly, ten times or more. V gene TRBV6-2 or TRBV6-3 combines with J gene TRBJ2-7, with D possibly matching TRBD2 (6 bases). Per germline, CDR1 MNHEY and CDR2 SVGEGT. This CDR3 comprises 16 residues. V lost 5 bases to trimming and J lost 7 bases, with 24 bases between them. The CDR3 region is CASSRRDFEGGREQYF. The CDR3 DNA is TGTGCCAGCAGTCGGAGGGACTTTGAAGGAGGCAGAGAGCAGTACTTC.

J is TRBJ1-2 and V is TRBV6-2 or TRBV6-3; no firm D call. V shed 7 bases and J shed 6 bases, with 18 bases lying between them. Germline V gene sequence: CDR1 MNHEY, CDR2 SVGEGT. This CDR3 comprises 14 residues. The CDR3 region is CASKNPGTRNGYTF. DNA of the CDR3: TGTGCCAGCAAGAACCCAGGTACCAGGAATGGCTACACCTTC.

The chain combines TRBV20-1 with TRBJ2-5, with 9 positions matching TRBD1. V shed 0 bases and J 6 bases; nucleotides not matched to a gene: 2. Looked up from germline, CDR1 is DFQATT and CDR2 is SNEGSKA (reference sequence). The length of the CDR3 is 13 residues. CDR3 region: CSAREQGAKTQYF. CDR3 nucleotide sequence: TGCAGTGCTAGAGAACAGGGGGCGAAGACCCAGTACTTC.

The V gene is TRBV29-1, the J gene TRBJ2-1; TRBD1 agrees at 8 bases. The CDR3 is 11 amino acids. Germline V gives CDR1 SQVTM, CDR2 ANQGSEA. Unmatched junction bases numbered 7, after V lost 6 bases and J lost 12 bases. CDR3 DNA sequence: TGCAGCGTGGCCGGACAGGGAGGGCAGTTCTTC. It specifies CSVAGQGGQFF.

This clonotype has at least ten counts. The J gene is TRBJ1-2, the V gene TRBV7-2, with 8 positions matching TRBD1. Germline CDR1 SGHTA, CDR2 FQGNSA. V lost 7 bases, J lost 4 bases, and 8 bases stayed unmatched. This CDR3 has 14 amino acids. The DNA for the CDR3 is TGTGCCAGCACCCCCCAGGGGGCTGGCTATGGCTACACCTTC. It encodes CASTPQGAGYGYTF.

This clonotype was counted ten times or more. This sequence joins TRBV7-2 and TRBJ2-2; D is unclear. V lost 5 bases and J lost 3, with 13 bases in between. The CDR3 is 15 residues long. Germline V CDR1 and CDR2: SGHTA, FQGNSA. Written as DNA, the CDR3 is TGTGCCAGCAGCCTAATAGGTGGGGACACCGGGGAGCTGTTTTTT. Translation: CASSLIGGDTGELFF.

This sequence joins TRBV19 and TRBJ1-5, with D maybe TRBD1 (5 bases). This CDR3 has 15 residues. CDR1 is LNHDA, CDR2 SQIVND, per germline (reference sequence). V lost 3 bases and J 5 bases, leaving 14 bases between the germline ends. The CDR3 loop reads CASSMGEGSDQPQHF. CDR3 in DNA: TGTGCCAGTAGTATGGGGGAGGGAAGCGATCAGCCCCAGCATTTT.

This clonotype showed up just a few times. The rearrangement links TRBV23-1 to TRBJ2-7; 9 positions agree with TRBD2. TRBV23-1 is designated an ORF whose function remains uncertain. This CDR3 is 16 amino acids long. V shed 2 bases, J shed 6 bases, and the junction held 11 bases outside the gene matches. CDR3 DNA: TGCGCCAGCAGTCAACACTCTGGCGCGGGAGGGCTCGAGCAGTACTTC. Protein sequence: CASSQHSGAGGLEQYF.

This clonotype was observed at least ten times. The gene calls are TRBV7-2 and TRBJ1-1; D might be TRBD1 (5 bases). The CDR3 loop spans 14 amino acids. CDR1 and CDR2 from the germline V gene are SGHTA and FQGNSA. Trimming removed 7 bases at V and 4 bases at J, with 16 bases between. The DNA of the CDR3 is TGTGCCAGCACCTCACGGGGCGTCTCCACTGAAGCTTTCTTT. It is translated as CASTSRGVSTEAFF.

There are a few counts of this clonotype. This rearrangement joins TRBV6-2 or TRBV6-3 to TRBJ2-3; D possibly corresponds to TRBD2 (6 bases). Trimming removed 6 bases from V and 0 bases from J, with 19 bases in between. The length of the CDR3 is 17 residues. Germline lookup yields CDR1 MNHEY and CDR2 SVGEGT. CDR3 region: CASRRVEGLPSTDTQYF. In nucleotides, the CDR3 is TGTGCCAGCAGGCGAGTTGAAGGACTACCAAGCACAGATACGCAGTATTTT.

Only a few counts were recorded for this clonotype. The chain carries TRBV19 and TRBJ1-5; TRBD1 agrees at 11 bases. The CDR3 is 20 amino acids. Germline CDR1 LNHDA, CDR2 SQIVND (reference sequence). The J segment lost 0 bases and the V segment lost 1 base, leaving 11 bases of the junction unmatched. The CDR3 here is CASSIGRGQGAVHSNQPQHF. CDR3 DNA sequence: TGTGCCAGTAGTATAGGGCGCGGACAGGGGGCGGTCCATAGCAATCAGCCCCAGCATTTT.

This clonotype has more than one count but fewer than ten. The chain links TRBV20-1 to TRBJ2-2; 11 nucleotides agree with TRBD1. The length of the CDR3 is 16 residues. V dropped 1 base and J dropped 7; count of bases not matched to a gene: 8. CDR1 and CDR2 (germline): DFQATT, SNEGSKA (reference sequence). Written as DNA, the CDR3 is TGCAGTGCTAGAGGGCTCGGACAGGGGGCTAGCGGGGAGCTGTTTTTT. As protein: CSARGLGQGASGELFF.

There are many counts of this clonotype. The chain is built from TRBV7-2 and TRBJ1-3, with D unresolved. Looked up from germline, CDR1 is SGHTA and CDR2 is FQGNSA. Trimming shortened V by 5 bases and J by 4 bases, and 15 bases separated the two germline ends. The CDR3 runs 15 residues. For the CDR3, the DNA is TGTGCCAGCAGCCTAGTACCAGATACGGGAAACACCATATATTTT. This sequence encodes CASSLVPDTGNTIYF.

The chain joins TRBV6-1 to TRBJ1-1; unclear D gene. The V and J ends lost 6 bases and 0 bases respectively, with 11 bases between them. CDR1 is MNHNS and CDR2 is SASEGT in the germline V gene. The CDR3 runs to 14 residues. The CDR3 loop reads CASRMEVMNTEAFF. CDR3 DNA: TGTGCCAGCAGGATGGAAGTAATGAACACTGAAGCTTTCTTT.

In its sample, this clonotype was seen many times. J is TRBJ2-1 and V is TRBV19, with no clear D. V was trimmed by 5 bases and J by 12 bases, leaving 14 bases between them. The CDR3 is made up of 12 amino acids. Germline values: CDR1 LNHDA, CDR2 SQIVND (reference sequence). DNA of the CDR3: TGTGCCAGTAGTCCGAGAGGTGGAGTGCAGTTCTTC. It specifies CASSPRGGVQFF.

This clonotype was found a few times. The genes are TRBV3-1 and TRBJ2-2, with TRBD2 matching over 7 bases. This CDR3 is built from 14 residues. Germline V gene sequence: CDR1 LGHDT, CDR2 YNNKEL (reference sequence). V shed 0 bases, J shed 7 bases, and the junction held 2 bases outside the gene matches. As DNA, the CDR3 is TGTGCCAGCAGCCAAGATGGGGAGGGCGGGGAGCTGTTTTTT. It is translated as CASSQDGEGGELFF. Using reference TRBV3-1 and TRBJ2-2 for the parts outside the CDR3, the full variable domain is DTAVSQTPKYLVTQMGNDKSIKCEQNLGHDTMYWYKQDSKKFLKIMFSYNNKELIINETVPNRFSPKSPDKAHLNLHINSLELGDSAVYFCASSQDGEGGELFFGEGSRLTVL.

The J gene is TRBJ1-5, the V gene TRBV6-6; no definite D call. Between the trimmed V and J ends, which lost 1 base and 7 bases, there was a span of 5 bases. Germline CDR1 is MNHNY and CDR2 is SVGAGI (reference sequence). This CDR3 is built from 12 residues. CDR3 loop: CASSYLDQPQHF. CDR3 DNA sequence: TGTGCCAGCAGTTACTTGGACCAGCCCCAGCATTTT.

This chain uses TRBV10-3 with TRBJ2-3, with 13 bases identical to TRBD2. CDR1 and CDR2 (germline): ENHRY, SYGVKD. The CDR3 sequence is 18 residues long. Losses at the gene ends were 0 bases for V and 2 bases for J; bases not matched to a gene: 5. The CDR3 DNA reads as TGTGCCATCAGTGAGTCCGGGACTAGCGGGGCTCCCACAGATACGCAGTATTTT. Translated, it gives CAISESGTSGAPTDTQYF.

The chain links TRBV12-3 or TRBV12-4 to TRBJ1-6, with 10 bases aligning to TRBD1. This CDR3 has 15 amino acids. J was trimmed by 10 bases and V by 4 bases; bases with no gene match: 7. The DNA for the CDR3 is TGTGCCAGCAGTTCCCGGACAGGGGGAGGATCACCCCTCCACTTT. Protein sequence: CASSSRTGGGSPLHF.

This clonotype was observed at least ten times. The J gene is TRBJ1-6, the V gene TRBV11-2; D is unresolved. V lost 1 base and J lost 7, with 2 bases in between. The CDR3 loop spans 12 amino acids. The germline gives CDR1 SGHAT, CDR2 FQNNGV. As DNA, the CDR3 is TGTGCCAGCAGCTTAGTAAATTCACCCCTCCACTTT. Residues: CASSLVNSPLHF.

In its sample, this clonotype was seen many times. This chain joins TRBV5-6 and TRBJ2-5; D might be TRBD1 (6 bases). Looked up from germline, CDR1 is SGHDT and CDR2 is YYEEEE. This CDR3 is built from 14 residues. Trimming shortened V by 4 bases and J by 5 bases, and 15 bases separated the two germline ends. CDR3 nucleotides: TGTGCCAGCAGCGTGGCAGGGGCGTCGGAGACCCAGTACTTC. This encodes CASSVAGASETQYF.